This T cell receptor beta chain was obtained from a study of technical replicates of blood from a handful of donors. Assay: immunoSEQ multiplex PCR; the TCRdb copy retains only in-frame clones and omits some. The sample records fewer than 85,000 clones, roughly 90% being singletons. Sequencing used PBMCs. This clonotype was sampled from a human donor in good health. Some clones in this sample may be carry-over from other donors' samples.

In DNA, the CDR3 is TGTGCCAGTAGTATATACAGTGGGGGACAGGGAAGACAGCCCCAGCATTTT. This sequence encodes CASSIYSGGQGRQPQHF. The rearrangement joins TRBV19 to TRBJ1-5; TRBD1 matches at 9 bases. V shed 2 bases and J 7 bases; nucleotides not matched to a gene: 12. CDR3 length: 17 amino acids. The V gene's germline CDR1 is LNHDA and CDR2 SQIVND (reference sequence).